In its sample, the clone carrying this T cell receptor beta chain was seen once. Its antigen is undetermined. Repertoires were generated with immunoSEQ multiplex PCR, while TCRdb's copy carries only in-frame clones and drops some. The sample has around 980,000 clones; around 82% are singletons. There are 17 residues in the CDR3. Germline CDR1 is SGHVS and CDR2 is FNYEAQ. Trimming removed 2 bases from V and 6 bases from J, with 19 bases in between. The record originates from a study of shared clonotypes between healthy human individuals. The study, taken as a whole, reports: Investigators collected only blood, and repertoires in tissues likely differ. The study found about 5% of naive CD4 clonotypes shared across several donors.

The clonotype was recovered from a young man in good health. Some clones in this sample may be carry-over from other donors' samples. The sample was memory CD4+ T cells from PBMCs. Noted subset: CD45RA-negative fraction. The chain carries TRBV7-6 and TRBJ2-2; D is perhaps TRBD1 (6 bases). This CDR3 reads CASSLTPGRGVPGELFF. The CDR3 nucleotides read TGTGCCAGCAGCTTAACACCGGGCAGGGGTGTCCCCGGGGAGCTGTTTTTT.